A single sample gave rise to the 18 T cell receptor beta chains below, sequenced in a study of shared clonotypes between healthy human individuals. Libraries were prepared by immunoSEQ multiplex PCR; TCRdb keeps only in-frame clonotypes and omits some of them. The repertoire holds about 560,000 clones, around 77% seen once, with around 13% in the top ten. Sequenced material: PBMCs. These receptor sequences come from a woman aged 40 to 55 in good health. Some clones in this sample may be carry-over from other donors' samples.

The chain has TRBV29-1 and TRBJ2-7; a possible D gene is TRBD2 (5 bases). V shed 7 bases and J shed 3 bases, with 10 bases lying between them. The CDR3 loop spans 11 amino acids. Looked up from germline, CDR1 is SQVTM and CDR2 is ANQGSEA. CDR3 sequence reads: CSAQRDYEQYF. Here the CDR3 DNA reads TGCAGCGCCCAGAGGGACTACGAGCAGTACTTC.

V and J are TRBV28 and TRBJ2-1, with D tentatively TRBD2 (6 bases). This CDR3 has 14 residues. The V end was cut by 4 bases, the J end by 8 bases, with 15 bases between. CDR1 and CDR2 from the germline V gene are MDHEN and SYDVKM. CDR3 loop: CASSSPAGLDEQFF. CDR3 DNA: TGTGCCAGCAGTTCCCCGGCGGGGTTAGATGAGCAGTTCTTC.

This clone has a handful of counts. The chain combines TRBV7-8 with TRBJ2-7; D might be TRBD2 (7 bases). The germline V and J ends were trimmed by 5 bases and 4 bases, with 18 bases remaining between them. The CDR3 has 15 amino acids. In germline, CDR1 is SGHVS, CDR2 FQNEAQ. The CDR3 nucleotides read TGTGCCAGCAGCCAGGGAGGGACACGGGTATACGAGCAGTACTTC. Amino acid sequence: CASSQGGTRVYEQYF. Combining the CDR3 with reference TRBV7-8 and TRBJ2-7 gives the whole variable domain GAGVSQSPRYKVAKRGQDVALRCDPISGHVSLFWYQQALGQGPEFLTYFQNEAQLDKSGLPSDRFFAERPEGSVSTLKIQRTQQEDSAVYLCASSQGGTRVYEQYFGPGTRLTVT.

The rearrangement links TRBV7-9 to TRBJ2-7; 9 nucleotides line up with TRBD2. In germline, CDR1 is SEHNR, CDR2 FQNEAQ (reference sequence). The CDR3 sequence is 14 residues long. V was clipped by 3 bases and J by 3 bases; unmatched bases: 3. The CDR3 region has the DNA TGTGCCAGCAGCTTCAGCGGGAGGAGCTACGAGCAGTACTTC. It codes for CASSFSGRSYEQYF.

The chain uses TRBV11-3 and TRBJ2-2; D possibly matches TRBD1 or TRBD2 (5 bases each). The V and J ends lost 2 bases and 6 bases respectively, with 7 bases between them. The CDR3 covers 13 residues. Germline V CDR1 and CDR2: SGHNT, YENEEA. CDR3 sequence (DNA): TGTGCCAGCAGCTTATGGGGGTCCGGGGAGCTGTTTTTT. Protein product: CASSLWGSGELFF.

The CDR3 here is CASSLRSDEQFF. CDR3 nucleotide sequence: TGCGCCAGCAGCCTACGGAGCGATGAGCAGTTCTTC. The rearrangement uses TRBV5-1 and TRBJ2-1; D is unresolved. The germline V gene encodes CDR1 SGHRS and CDR2 YFSETQ. This CDR3 has 12 amino acids. The germline V and J ends were trimmed by 4 bases and 8 bases, with 10 bases remaining between them.

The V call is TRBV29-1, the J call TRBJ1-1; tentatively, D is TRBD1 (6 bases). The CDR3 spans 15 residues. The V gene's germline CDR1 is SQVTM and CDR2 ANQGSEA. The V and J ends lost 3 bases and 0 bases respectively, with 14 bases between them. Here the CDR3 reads CSVELGAAMNTEAFF. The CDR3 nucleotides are TGCAGCGTTGAGTTGGGGGCGGCCATGAACACTGAAGCTTTCTTT. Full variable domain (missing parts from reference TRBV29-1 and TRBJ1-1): SAVISQKPSRDICQRGTSLTIQCQVDSQVTMMFWYRQQPGQSLTLIATANQGSEATYESGFVIDKFPISRPNLTFSTLTVSNMSPEDSSIYLCSVELGAAMNTEAFFGQGTRLTVV.

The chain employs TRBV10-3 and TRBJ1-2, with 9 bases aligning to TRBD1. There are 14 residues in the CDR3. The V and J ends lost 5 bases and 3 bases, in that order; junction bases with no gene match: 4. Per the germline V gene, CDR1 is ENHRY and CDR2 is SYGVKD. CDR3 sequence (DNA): TGTGCCATCAGTCCCCGGACAGGGGACTATGGCTACACCTTC. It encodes CAISPRTGDYGYTF.

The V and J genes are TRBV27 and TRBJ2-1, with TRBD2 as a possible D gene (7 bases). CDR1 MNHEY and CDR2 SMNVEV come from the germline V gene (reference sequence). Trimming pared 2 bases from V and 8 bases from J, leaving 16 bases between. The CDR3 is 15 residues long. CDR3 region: CASSLTGASGHEQFF. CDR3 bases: TGTGCCAGCAGTTTAACGGGGGCTAGCGGCCATGAGCAGTTCTTC.

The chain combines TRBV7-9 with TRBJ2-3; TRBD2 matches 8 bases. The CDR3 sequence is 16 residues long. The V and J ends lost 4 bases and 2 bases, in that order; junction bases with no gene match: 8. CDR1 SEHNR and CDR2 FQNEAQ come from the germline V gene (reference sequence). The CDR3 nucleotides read TGTGCCAGCAGCTCACGCGGGAGGACCCCCACAGATACGCAGTATTTT. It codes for CASSSRGRTPTDTQYF. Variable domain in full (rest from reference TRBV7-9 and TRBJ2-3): DTGVSQNPRHKITKRGQNVTFRCDPISEHNRLYWYRQTLGQGPEFLTYFQNEAQLEKSRLLSDRFSAERPKGSFSTLEIQRTEQGDSAMYLCASSSRGRTPTDTQYFGPGTRLTVL.

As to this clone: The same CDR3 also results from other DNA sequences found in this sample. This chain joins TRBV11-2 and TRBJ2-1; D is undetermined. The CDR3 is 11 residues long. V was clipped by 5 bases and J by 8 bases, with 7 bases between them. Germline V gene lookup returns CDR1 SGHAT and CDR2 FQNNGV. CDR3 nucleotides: TGTGCCAGCAGCCTCAGCGATGAGCAGTTCTTC. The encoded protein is CASSLSDEQFF.

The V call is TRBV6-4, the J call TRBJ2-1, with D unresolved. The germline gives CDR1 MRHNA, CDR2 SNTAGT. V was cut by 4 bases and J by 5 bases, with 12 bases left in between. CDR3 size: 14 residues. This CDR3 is CASSGFPTDNEQFF. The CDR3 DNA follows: TGTGCCAGCAGTGGGTTCCCGACGGACAATGAGCAGTTCTTC.

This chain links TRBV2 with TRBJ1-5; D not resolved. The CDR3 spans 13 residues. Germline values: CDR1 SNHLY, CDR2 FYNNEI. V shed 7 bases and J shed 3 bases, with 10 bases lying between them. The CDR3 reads CASTEWDNQPQHF. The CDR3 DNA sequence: TGTGCCAGCACCGAATGGGACAATCAGCCCCAGCATTTT.

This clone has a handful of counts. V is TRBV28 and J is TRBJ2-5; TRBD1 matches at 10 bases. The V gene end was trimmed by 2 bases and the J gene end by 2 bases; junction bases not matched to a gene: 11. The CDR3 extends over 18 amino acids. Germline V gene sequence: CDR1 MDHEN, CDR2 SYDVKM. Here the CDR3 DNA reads TGTGCCAGCAGTTTACCCGCCGGGACAGGGGTAGGGCAAGAGACCCAGTACTTC. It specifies CASSLPAGTGVGQETQYF. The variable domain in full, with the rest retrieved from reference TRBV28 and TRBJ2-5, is DVKVTQSSRYLVKRTGEKVFLECVQDMDHENMFWYRQDPGLGLRLIYFSYDVKMKEKGDIPEGYSVSREKKERFSLILESASTNQTSMYLCASSLPAGTGVGQETQYFGPGTRLLVL.

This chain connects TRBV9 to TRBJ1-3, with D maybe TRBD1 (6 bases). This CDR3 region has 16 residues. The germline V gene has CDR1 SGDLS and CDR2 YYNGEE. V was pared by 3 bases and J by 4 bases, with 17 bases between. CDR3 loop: CASSGLFTGKGNTIYF. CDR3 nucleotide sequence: TGTGCCAGCAGCGGCCTCTTTACAGGGAAGGGAAACACCATATATTTT.

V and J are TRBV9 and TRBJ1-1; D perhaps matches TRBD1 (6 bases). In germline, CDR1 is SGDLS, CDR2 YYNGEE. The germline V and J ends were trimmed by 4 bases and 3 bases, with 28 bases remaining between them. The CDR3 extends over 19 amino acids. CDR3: CASSPRQVVKSGEDTEAFF. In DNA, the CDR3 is TGTGCCAGCAGCCCGAGACAGGTCGTAAAGTCAGGGGAGGACACTGAAGCTTTCTTT.

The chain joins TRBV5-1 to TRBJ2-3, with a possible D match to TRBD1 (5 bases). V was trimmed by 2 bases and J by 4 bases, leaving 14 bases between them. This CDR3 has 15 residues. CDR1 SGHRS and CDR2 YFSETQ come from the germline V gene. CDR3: CASSFNQGSSDTQYF. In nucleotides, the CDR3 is TGCGCCAGCAGCTTCAACCAGGGAAGCTCAGATACGCAGTATTTT.

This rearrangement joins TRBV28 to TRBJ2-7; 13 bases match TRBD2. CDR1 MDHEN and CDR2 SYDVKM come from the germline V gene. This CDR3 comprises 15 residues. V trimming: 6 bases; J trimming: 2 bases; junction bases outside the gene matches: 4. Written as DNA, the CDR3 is TGTGCCAGCAGCGTCGGACTAGCGGGAGCCTACGAGCAGTACTTC. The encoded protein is CASSVGLAGAYEQYF.